At least ten counts were recorded for the clone carrying this TCR beta chain. The antigen is undetermined. The data were taken from a study of CD8 T cells in ankylosing spondylitis. Study-level findings and limits: Within matched ankylosing spondylitis synovial fluid, disease-linked clones were reportedly significantly enriched. Within ankylosing spondylitis blood, a TCR beta motif made up of seven to nine highly homologous variants appeared to be characteristic. Those disease-linked clones were CD8+; they were also relatively rare in peripheral blood.

Germline assignment: CDR1 MNHNS and CDR2 SASEGT. The CDR3 has 15 amino acids. The V gene end was trimmed by 5 bases and the J gene end by 5 bases; junction bases not matched to a gene: 9. A quantitative 5'-RACE method, one with molecular barcodes, was used to make TCR beta libraries. TCRdb analysed the 5' RACE reads with MiXCR anew, one entry per CDR3 protein. The sample lists 130,000 or so distinct CDR3 sequences, about 6.4% occurring once. The sequencing sample was made of blood, either unsorted or a sorted T cell fraction (not recorded which). This clonotype was sampled from a male donor with ankylosing spondylitis or in good health (not recorded which). V usage is TRBV6-1 and J usage is TRBJ2-7; 10 positions match TRBD1. The CDR3 sequence is CASSPVRDRGHEQYF. CDR3 nucleotide sequence: TGTGCCAGCAGTCCAGTTCGGGACAGGGGCCACGAGCAGTACTTC.